These 18 T cell receptor beta chains came from one sample sequenced in a study of early T cells in non-severe SARS-CoV-2 infection. In TCRdb, the 5' RACE reads were re-called with MiXCR into one record per CDR3 protein. The sample lists some 77,000 distinct CDR3 sequences, 9% to 15% occurring once. The sample here was whole blood, taken at baseline. The origin of the receptors is an adult who was a healthcare worker with PCR-confirmed SARS-CoV-2 infection or an uninfected control (not recorded which). The donor label of this sample is uncertain.

This clonotype was counted between two and nine times. CDR3 protein: CASSLAGNQPQHF. CDR3 nucleotide sequence: TGTGCCAGCAGTTTGGCGGGTAATCAGCCCCAGCATTTT. This rearrangement joins TRBV12-3 or TRBV12-4 to TRBJ1-5; no firm D call. The V and J ends lost 3 bases and 4 bases respectively, with 7 bases between them. This CDR3 region has 13 residues.

This clonotype has a handful of counts. The chain links TRBV6-6 to TRBJ2-7; tentative D call: TRBD1 (5 bases). Germline V gene data show CDR1 as MNHNY and CDR2 as SVGAGI (reference sequence). The CDR3 runs to 13 residues. Trimming pared 2 bases from V and 2 bases from J, leaving 7 bases between. CDR3 amino acids: CASSYDRTYEQYF. The DNA of the CDR3 is TGTGCCAGCAGTTACGACAGAACCTACGAGCAGTACTTC.

This sequence joins TRBV4-3 and TRBJ2-3; D gene uncertain. CDR3 length: 14 amino acids. Trimming removed 2 bases from V and 2 bases from J, with 8 bases in between. CDR1 is LGHNA, CDR2 YSLEER, per germline. The CDR3 DNA reads as TGCGCCAGCAGCCAAAACTACAACACAGATACGCAGTATTTT. Protein: CASSQNYNTDTQYF.

Relative to its sample, this clonotype is medium-sized. The chain has TRBV5-1 and TRBJ2-7; the D is unclear. This CDR3 has 13 residues. Germline-derived CDR1 and CDR2 are SGHRS and YFSETQ. Trimming removed 0 bases at V and 2 bases at J, with 6 bases between. CDR3 sequence: CASSLAGTYEQYF. The CDR3 DNA is TGCGCCAGCAGCTTGGCCGGCACCTACGAGCAGTACTTC.

This clonotype was detected ten times or more. The rearrangement links TRBV6-6 to TRBJ1-1, with D perhaps TRBD1 (5 bases). This CDR3 is built from 12 residues. Germline V gives CDR1 MNHNY, CDR2 SVGAGI (reference sequence). Trimming stripped 6 bases from V and 10 bases from J, with 15 bases between. The CDR3 here is CASSLGTDGAFF. CDR3 DNA sequence: TGTGCCAGCAGCCTAGGGACCGACGGAGCTTTCTTT.

Only a few counts were recorded for this clonotype. The chain couples TRBV9 to TRBJ1-1; D may be TRBD1 (6 bases). Trimming took 0 bases from V and 0 from J, leaving 9 bases between them. The CDR3 contains 15 residues. Germline CDR1 reads SGDLS; CDR2 reads YYNGEE. CDR3 residues: CASSVGWGLNTEAFF. In nucleotides, the CDR3 is TGTGCCAGCAGCGTAGGTTGGGGGCTGAACACTGAAGCTTTCTTT.

This clonotype was detected a few times. This rearrangement joins TRBV11-2 to TRBJ1-1; D unclear. The CDR3 extends over 13 amino acids. The germline V gene encodes CDR1 SGHAT and CDR2 FQNNGV. V shed 5 bases and J shed 5 bases, with 12 bases lying between them. The CDR3 protein is CASSLARTTEAFF. DNA for the CDR3: TGTGCCAGCAGCCTTGCCCGGACGACTGAAGCTTTCTTT.

The chain employs TRBV2 and TRBJ2-3; TRBD2 is a possible D gene (7 bases). V lost 5 bases and J 6 bases, leaving 21 bases between the germline ends. CDR3 length: 16 residues. The germline gives CDR1 SNHLY, CDR2 FYNNEI. The CDR3 coding sequence is TGTGCCAGCAGTTTCCAAGGGGGGGCGCCCTTGGATACGCAGTATTTT. Translating it yields CASSFQGGAPLDTQYF.

The V gene is TRBV11-2, the J gene TRBJ1-6, with D unresolved. With 1 base removed from V and 12 bases from J, the gap between germline ends came to 13 bases. CDR1 and CDR2 from the germline V gene are SGHAT and FQNNGV. The CDR3 length is 14 residues. CDR3 amino acids: CASSLGQSRGPLHF. Here the CDR3 DNA reads TGTGCCAGCAGCTTAGGTCAGAGCCGGGGACCCCTCCACTTT.

The chain recombines TRBV9 with TRBJ2-5; tentative D call: TRBD2 (5 bases). The V and J ends lost 4 bases and 1 base respectively, with 14 bases between them. CDR1 is SGDLS, CDR2 YYNGEE, per germline. The CDR3 extends over 15 amino acids. The CDR3 is CASSPGGRIQETQYF. The CDR3, as DNA: TGTGCCAGCAGCCCCGGAGGTCGTATCCAAGAGACCCAGTACTTC.

There are many counts of this clonotype. This chain joins TRBV29-1 and TRBJ2-5; D remains unclear. Trimming stripped 3 bases from V and 5 bases from J, with 10 bases between. From germline, CDR1 is SQVTM and CDR2 ANQGSEA. The CDR3 spans 12 residues. Here the CDR3 reads CSVEIGIETQYF. CDR3 DNA sequence: TGCAGCGTTGAGATTGGGATTGAGACCCAGTACTTC.

This clonotype was observed many times. The CDR3 spells CASSPRSTGTSRNEQFF. CDR3 DNA sequence: TGTGCCAGCAGCCCGAGATCGACCGGGACTAGCAGGAATGAGCAGTTCTTC. The gene calls are TRBV11-2 and TRBJ2-1; 9 bases match TRBD2. CDR1 SGHAT and CDR2 FQNNGV come from the germline V gene. The length of the CDR3 is 17 residues. J lost 7 bases, V lost 5 bases, and 15 bases had no gene match.

The V and J genes are TRBV25-1 and TRBJ1-4; D unresolved. CDR1 is MGHDK, CDR2 SYGVNS, per germline. V was cut by 4 bases and J by 4 bases, with 13 bases left in between. CDR3 length: 15 amino acids. CDR3 sequence reads: CASSGSGSYNEKLFF. The CDR3 coding sequence is TGTGCCAGCAGTGGCTCCGGGTCTTATAATGAAAAACTGTTTTTT.

This clonotype was picked up a small number of times. This CDR3 reads CASSQAPSGSSETQYF. The CDR3 nucleotides are TGTGCCAGCAGCCAAGCCCCTAGCGGGAGTTCCGAGACCCAGTACTTC. V usage is TRBV14 and J usage is TRBJ2-5, with TRBD2 matching 10 bases. From germline, CDR1 is SGHDN and CDR2 FVKESK. J was trimmed by 5 bases and V by 1 base; bases with no gene match: 7. The CDR3 is 16 amino acids.

V is TRBV3-1 and J is TRBJ2-7; tentatively, D is TRBD2 (5 bases). The CDR3 runs 15 residues. V lost 4 bases to trimming and J lost 3 bases, with 16 bases between them. Germline V lookup: CDR1 LGHDT, CDR2 YNNKEL (reference sequence). This chain's CDR3 is CASSPRTDGGYEQYF. CDR3 in DNA: TGTGCCAGCAGCCCTCGGACTGACGGCGGCTACGAGCAGTACTTC.

This clonotype was recorded at least ten times. V and J are TRBV6-2 or TRBV6-3 and TRBJ2-5, with D possibly being TRBD2 (6 bases). There are 13 residues in the CDR3. Germline lookup yields CDR1 MNHEY and CDR2 SVGEGT. Trimming left V 6 bases short and J 4 bases short, with 12 bases between. For the CDR3, the DNA is TGTGCCAGCAGACGTCCGGGACTAGAGACCCAGTACTTC. Protein product: CASRRPGLETQYF.

Only a few counts were recorded for this clonotype. The chain recombines TRBV7-9 with TRBJ2-7; 8 nucleotides match TRBD2. Germline CDR1 is SEHNR and CDR2 is FQNEAQ (reference sequence). This CDR3 contains 15 residues. The junction had 7 bases not matched to a gene; V was cut back by 4 bases and J by 2 bases. As DNA, the CDR3 is TGTGCCAGCAGCTCGGTGCCGCGGGGGGCCTACGAGCAGTACTTC. Translating gives CASSSVPRGAYEQYF.

The V call is TRBV11-2, the J call TRBJ2-3; no clear D gene. In germline, CDR1 is SGHAT, CDR2 FQNNGV. The CDR3 sequence is 12 residues long. V was shortened by 6 bases and J by 5 bases, with 9 bases between the two germline ends. CDR3 in amino acids: CASSLNRDTQYF. The CDR3 nucleotides are TGTGCCAGCAGTTTAAACAGAGATACGCAGTATTTT.